The 5 T cell receptor beta chains below come from one sample, sequenced in a study of cytomegalovirus exposure and HLA in healthy donors. This PCR relied on a set of 60 Vbeta primers and 13 Jbeta primers. TCRdb keeps only in-frame clones here, not all; method: immunoSEQ multiplex PCR. The sample lists 130,000 or so clones, roughly 80% seen once, with 1.5% to 2% in the top ten. The sequenced sample was PBMCs. Receptors were obtained from a female donor in good health and CMV-seronegative.

This chain joins TRBV7-2 and TRBJ2-3; D unclear. CDR3 length: 12 amino acids. Germline V CDR1 and CDR2: SGHTA, FQGNSA. The V end was cut by 5 bases, the J end by 2 bases, with 5 bases between. As DNA, the CDR3 is TGTGCCAGCAGCCTACTCACAGATACGCAGTATTTT. It specifies CASSLLTDTQYF.

The chain employs TRBV5-6 and TRBJ2-5, with D perhaps TRBD1 (5 bases). The better agreement between TRBJ2-7 and the DNA end casts doubt on the J call. CDR3 length: 14 amino acids. Germline-derived CDR1 and CDR2 are SGHDT and YYEEEE. CDR3: CASSFADSSYEQYF. In DNA form, the CDR3 reads TGTGCCAGCAGCTTTGCAGACAGCTCCTACGAGCAGTACTTC.

Only one count was recorded for this clone. The germline gene is not matched at one end of the junction; a read error may be the cause. The sample contains more than one DNA sequence encoding this CDR3. In DNA, the CDR3 is TGTGCCAGCAGCCCAGAGCGGCAGCCCTACGAGCAGTACTTT. Protein: CASSPERQPYEQYF. V gene TRBV13 combines with J gene TRBJ2-7, with D tentatively TRBD2 (5 bases). This CDR3 has 14 residues. The germline gives CDR1 PRHDT, CDR2 FYEKMQ (reference sequence).

The chain couples TRBV9 to TRBJ1-5; a weak D match, TRBD1 (6 bases). The V end was cut by 3 bases, the J end by 3 bases, with 10 bases between. The CDR3 extends over 14 amino acids. The germline CDR1 and CDR2 sequences are SGDLS and YYNGEE. For the CDR3, the DNA is TGTGCCAGCAGCGGACAGGTATTCAATCAGCCCCAGCATTTT. The encoded protein is CASSGQVFNQPQHF.

This chain joins TRBV7-9 and TRBJ2-1; TRBD1 agrees at 7 bases. The germline gives CDR1 SEHNR, CDR2 FQNEAQ (reference sequence). The V and J ends lost 2 bases and 0 bases, in that order; junction bases with no gene match: 4. The CDR3 runs 16 residues. The CDR3 reads CASSLRDSFSYNEQFF. In nucleotides, the CDR3 is TGTGCCAGCAGCTTACGGGACAGCTTCTCCTACAATGAGCAGTTCTTC.